The clone carrying this T cell receptor (beta chain) was seen a handful of times. Its antigen is unknown. The sample is drawn from a study of cytomegalovirus exposure and HLA in healthy donors. Study-level findings and limits: The authors later found most CMV-associated TCR beta chains appeared HLA-restricted. Later on, a genetic analysis was performed. It linked a missense variant in DCLRE1C with V- and J-gene trimming of TCR beta.

The CDR3 has 14 amino acids. Germline CDR1 is SNHLY and CDR2 is FYNNEI. J was trimmed by 6 bases and V by 8 bases; bases with no gene match: 10. It was with 60 Vbeta and 13 Jbeta primers that the PCR ran. Only in-frame clones appear in the TCRdb table, and some are missing; sequencing was by immunoSEQ multiplex PCR. The profile shows 110,000 to 150,000 clones, around 10% of them singletons. The sample was PBMCs. The gene calls are TRBV2 and TRBJ1-5; 7 nucleotides agree with TRBD1. The sequence derives from a man aged 45 to 65 in good health and CMV-seronegative. The DNA of the CDR3 is TGTGCCAGCCAGATGGCAGGGGGAGGTCAGCCCCAGCATTTT. Protein product: CASQMAGGGQPQHF.